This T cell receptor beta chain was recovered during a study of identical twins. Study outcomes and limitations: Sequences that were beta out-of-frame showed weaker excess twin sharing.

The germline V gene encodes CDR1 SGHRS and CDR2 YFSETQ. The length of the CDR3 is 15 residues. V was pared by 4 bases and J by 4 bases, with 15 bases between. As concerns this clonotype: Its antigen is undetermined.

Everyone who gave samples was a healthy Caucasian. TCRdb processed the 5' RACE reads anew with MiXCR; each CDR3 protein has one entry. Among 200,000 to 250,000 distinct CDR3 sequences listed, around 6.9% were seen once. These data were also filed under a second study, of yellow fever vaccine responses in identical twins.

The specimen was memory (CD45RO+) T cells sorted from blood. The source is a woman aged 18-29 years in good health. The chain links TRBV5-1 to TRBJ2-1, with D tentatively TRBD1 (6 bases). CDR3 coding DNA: TGCGCCAGCAGCAACACGGACAGTTTTTACAATGAGCAGTTCTTC. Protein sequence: CASSNTDSFYNEQFF.